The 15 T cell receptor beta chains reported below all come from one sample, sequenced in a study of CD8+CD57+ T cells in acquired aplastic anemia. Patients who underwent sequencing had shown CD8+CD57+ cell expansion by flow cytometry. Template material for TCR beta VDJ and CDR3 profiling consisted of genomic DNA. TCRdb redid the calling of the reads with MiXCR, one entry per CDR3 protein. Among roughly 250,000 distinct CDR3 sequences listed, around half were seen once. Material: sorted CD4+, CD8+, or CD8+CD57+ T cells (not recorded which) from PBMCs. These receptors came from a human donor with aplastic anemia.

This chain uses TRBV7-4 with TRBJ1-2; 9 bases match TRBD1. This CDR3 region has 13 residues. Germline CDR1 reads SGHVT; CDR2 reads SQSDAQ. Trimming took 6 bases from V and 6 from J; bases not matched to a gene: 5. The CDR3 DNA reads TGTGCCAGCAGGGCGGGACAGGGAAATGGCTACACCTTC. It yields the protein CASRAGQGNGYTF.

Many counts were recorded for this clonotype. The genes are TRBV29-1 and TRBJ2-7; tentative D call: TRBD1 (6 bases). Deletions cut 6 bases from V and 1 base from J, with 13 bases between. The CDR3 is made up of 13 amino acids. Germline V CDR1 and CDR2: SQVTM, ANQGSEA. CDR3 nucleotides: TGCAGCGTCGTACTCAGGGGTTCCTACGAGCAGTACTTC. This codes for CSVVLRGSYEQYF.

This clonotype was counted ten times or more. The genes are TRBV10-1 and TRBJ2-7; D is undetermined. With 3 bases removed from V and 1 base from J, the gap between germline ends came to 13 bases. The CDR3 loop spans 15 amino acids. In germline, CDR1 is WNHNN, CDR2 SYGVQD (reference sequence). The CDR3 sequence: CASSDGNLGSYEQYF. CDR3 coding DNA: TGCGCCAGCAGTGATGGAAACCTGGGGTCCTACGAGCAGTACTTC.

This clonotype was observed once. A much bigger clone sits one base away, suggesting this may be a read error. The CDR3 here is CASRRQGAHTEAFF. The CDR3 DNA reads TGTGCCAGCAGACGGCAGGGGGCGCATACTGAAGCTTTCTTT. This chain joins TRBV7-9 and TRBJ1-1; 8 bases are a match to TRBD1. Germline CDR1 and CDR2: SEHNR and FQNEAQ (reference sequence). This CDR3 region has 14 residues. V lost 6 bases and J lost 5; bases outside the gene matches: 8.

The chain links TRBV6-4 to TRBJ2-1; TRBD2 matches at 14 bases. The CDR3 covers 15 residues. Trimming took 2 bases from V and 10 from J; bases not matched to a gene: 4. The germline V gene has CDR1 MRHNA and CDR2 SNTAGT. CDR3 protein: CASSDGTSGSREQFF. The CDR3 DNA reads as TGTGCCAGCAGTGACGGGACTAGCGGGAGTCGGGAGCAGTTCTTC.

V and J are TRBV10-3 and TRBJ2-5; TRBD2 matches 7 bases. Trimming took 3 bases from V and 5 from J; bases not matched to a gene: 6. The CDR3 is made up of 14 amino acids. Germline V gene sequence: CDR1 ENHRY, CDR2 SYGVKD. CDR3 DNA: TGTGCCATCAGTGAAGCGGGGCGCGGGGAGACCCAGTACTTC. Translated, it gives CAISEAGRGETQYF.

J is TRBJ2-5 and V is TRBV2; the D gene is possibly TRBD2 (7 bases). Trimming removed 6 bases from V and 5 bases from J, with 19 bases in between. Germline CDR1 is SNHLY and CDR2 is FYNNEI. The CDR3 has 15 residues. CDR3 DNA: TGTGCCAGCAGCCCACTGGGGGGGGCGGGGGAGACCCAGTACTTC. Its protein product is CASSPLGGAGETQYF.

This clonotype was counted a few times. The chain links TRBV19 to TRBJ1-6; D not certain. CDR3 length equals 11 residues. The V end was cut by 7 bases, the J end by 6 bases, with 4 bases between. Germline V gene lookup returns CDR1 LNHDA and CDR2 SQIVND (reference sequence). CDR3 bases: TGTGCCAGTATGGGTAATTCACCCCTCCACTTT. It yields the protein CASMGNSPLHF.

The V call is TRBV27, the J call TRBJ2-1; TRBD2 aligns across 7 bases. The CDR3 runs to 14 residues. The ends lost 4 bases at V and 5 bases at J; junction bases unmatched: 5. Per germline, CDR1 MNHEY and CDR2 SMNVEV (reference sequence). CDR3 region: CASSWASGNNEQFF. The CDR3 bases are TGTGCCAGCAGTTGGGCTAGCGGAAACAATGAGCAGTTCTTC.

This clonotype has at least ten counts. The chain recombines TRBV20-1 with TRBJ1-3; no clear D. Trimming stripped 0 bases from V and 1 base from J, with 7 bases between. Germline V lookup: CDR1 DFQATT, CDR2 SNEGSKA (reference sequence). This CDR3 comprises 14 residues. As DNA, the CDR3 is TGCAGTGCTAGAGAAGGTGGATCTGGAAACACCATATATTTT. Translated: CSAREGGSGNTIYF.

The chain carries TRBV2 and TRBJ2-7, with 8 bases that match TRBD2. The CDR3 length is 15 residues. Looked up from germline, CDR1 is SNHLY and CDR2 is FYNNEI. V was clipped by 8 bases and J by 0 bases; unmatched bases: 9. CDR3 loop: CASERGLDPSYEQYV. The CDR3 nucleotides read TGTGCCAGCGAAAGGGGACTAGATCCCTCCTACGAGCAGTACGTC.

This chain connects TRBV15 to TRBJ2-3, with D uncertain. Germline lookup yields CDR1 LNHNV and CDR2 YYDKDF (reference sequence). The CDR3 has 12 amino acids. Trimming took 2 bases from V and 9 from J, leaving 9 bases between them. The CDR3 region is CATSRPRHTQYF. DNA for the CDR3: TGTGCCACCAGCAGACCTAGGCACACGCAGTATTTT.

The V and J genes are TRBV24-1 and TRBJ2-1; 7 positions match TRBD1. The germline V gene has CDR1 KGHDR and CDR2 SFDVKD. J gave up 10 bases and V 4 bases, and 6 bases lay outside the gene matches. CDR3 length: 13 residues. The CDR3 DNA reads TGTGCCACCAGTGAACTGGGACAGACGGAGCAGTTCTTC. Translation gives CATSELGQTEQFF.

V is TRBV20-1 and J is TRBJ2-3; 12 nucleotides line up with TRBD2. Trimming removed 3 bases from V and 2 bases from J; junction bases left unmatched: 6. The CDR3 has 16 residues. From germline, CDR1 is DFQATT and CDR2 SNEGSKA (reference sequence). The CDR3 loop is CSASFGTSGPTDTQYF. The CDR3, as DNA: TGCAGTGCTAGCTTCGGGACTAGCGGGCCCACAGATACGCAGTATTTT.

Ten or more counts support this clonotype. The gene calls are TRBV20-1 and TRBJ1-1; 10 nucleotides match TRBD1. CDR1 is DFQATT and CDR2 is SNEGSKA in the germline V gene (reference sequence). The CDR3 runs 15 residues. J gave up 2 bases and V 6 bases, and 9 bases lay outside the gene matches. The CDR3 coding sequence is TGCAGTGCCAAAGACAGGGGGCAACACAACACTGAAGCTTTCTTT. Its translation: CSAKDRGQHNTEAFF.